This entry is about one TCR beta chain. Antigen specificity is unknown. Trimming removed 2 bases from V and 2 bases from J, with 10 bases in between. Germline loops: CDR1 MNHEY, CDR2 SMNVEV (reference sequence). CDR3 length: 15 amino acids. RNA transcripts provided the template for amplifying TCR beta CDR3 regions. HTBI primers primed a first-round RT-PCR, and a second-round multiplex PCR followed. MiXCR, applied by TCRdb to the multiplex PCR reads, yields one record per CDR3 protein. This sample has about 400,000 distinct CDR3 sequences, with around 17% found just once. These data are taken from a study of Graves' ophthalmopathy and Graves' hyperthyroidism. Study results and limitations: The model predicted ophthalmopathy progression with over 60% sensitivity and around 72% specificity. In blood, most expanded thyroid clonotypes above 0.001 frequency were also detected.

CAS ≥3, NOSPECS ≥4, moderate-to-severe activity and duration under 3 months marked donors with ophthalmopathy. The receptor comes from a woman aged 18-29 years with Graves' ophthalmopathy. V is TRBV27 and J is TRBJ1-5, with D unclear. Sequenced material: peripheral blood. This chain's CDR3 is CASSLGVYGNQPQHF. The CDR3 DNA reads as TGTGCCAGCAGTTTAGGGGTTTATGGCAATCAGCCCCAGCATTTT.